Detailed here is one T cell receptor beta chain. What it recognizes is unknown. There are 13 residues in the CDR3. Germline V lookup: CDR1 SNHLY, CDR2 FYNNEI. V lost 4 bases, J lost 4 bases, and 10 bases lay in between. Repertoires were generated with immunoSEQ multiplex PCR, while TCRdb's copy carries only in-frame clones and drops some. The sample has tens of thousands of clones; 90% to 97% are singletons. This record belongs to a study of cytomegalovirus exposure and HLA in healthy donors. Study conclusions and caveats: Rare sequences made up most TCRs, while some public TCRs were found in many donors. Clusters of TCRs from the first cohort tended to co-occur in the 90 to 150 validation repertoires (as a later analysis found). Confirmation in vitro established that a few CMV-associated chains were specific for CMV antigens.

The donors were members of the validation cohort comprising about 120 subjects, separate from the roughly 670-subject first cohort. This TCR derives from a young woman in good health and CMV-seronegative. The sample comprised PBMCs. This sequence joins TRBV2 and TRBJ1-1; tentatively, D is TRBD1 (6 bases). CDR3 DNA sequence: TGTGCCAGCAGTGCCTGGACAGCCACTGAAGCTTTCTTT. Translating it yields CASSAWTATEAFF.